The 4 T cell receptor beta chains listed next were all sequenced from one sample in a study of TIL therapy for anti-PD-1-resistant metastatic lung cancer. The time point was: pre-treatment sample, taken before nivolumab and TIL therapy. This was the immunoSEQ v3 assay. The method was immunoSEQ multiplex PCR; TCRdb's version includes in-frame clones alone and lacks a portion of them. Seen here are 50,000 to 70,000 clones, 55% to 70% observed once, and the top ten hold 6% to 7%. Sequencing was performed on blood, taken at baseline. All receptors derive from a person aged 25-79 years with non-small cell lung cancer.

V usage is TRBV7-9 and J usage is TRBJ2-3, with TRBD2 identical over 9 bases. Trimming took 4 bases from V and 5 from J; bases not matched to a gene: 4. Germline CDR1 SEHNR, CDR2 FQNEAQ (reference sequence). There are 14 residues in the CDR3. Here the CDR3 DNA reads TGTGCCAGCAGCTCCGCGGGGGGGCAAGATACGCAGTATTTT. It is translated as CASSSAGGQDTQYF.

This clone was counted between two and nine times. This sequence joins TRBV28 and TRBJ2-1, with D tentatively TRBD2 (6 bases). This CDR3 has 11 residues. Germline assignment: CDR1 MDHEN and CDR2 SYDVKM. The germline V and J ends were trimmed by 2 bases and 11 bases, with 7 bases remaining between them. This CDR3 is CASSLREKQFF. The CDR3 DNA reads as TGTGCCAGCAGTTTACGGGAGAAGCAGTTCTTC.

J is TRBJ2-3 and V is TRBV5-1; D ambiguous. The CDR3 is made up of 14 amino acids. CDR1 is SGHRS and CDR2 is YFSETQ in the germline V gene. Trimming cost V 0 bases and J 5 bases, with 10 bases left between them. DNA of the CDR3: TGCGCCAGCAGCTTGGGACGACGTGGAGATACGCAGTATTTT. Its translation is CASSLGRRGDTQYF.

CDR3 in DNA: TGCGCCACCCGGTCCGGGACCTCAAGAGGTTCTGCGAGTGACAATGAGCAGTTCTTC. The encoded protein is CATRSGTSRGSASDNEQFF. V and J are TRBV10-2 and TRBJ2-1; possibly TRBD1 or TRBD2 for D (5 bases each). Trimming shortened V by 10 bases and J by 5 bases, and 33 bases separated the two germline ends. CDR1 and CDR2 (germline): WSHSY, SAAADI. The CDR3 length is 19 residues.